This entry is about one TCR beta chain. Its target is not known. This sample stems from a study of graft-versus-host responses after intestinal transplantation. Study details: Each recipient received anti-thymocyte globulin induction, then tacrolimus and steroids for 2 to 3 years. Study-wide points: After transplant, early declines in HvG clones were associated with peak levels of circulating GvH clones.

The V gene's germline CDR1 is SNHLY and CDR2 FYNNEI. The CDR3 sequence is 16 residues long. The ends were cut back, 6 bases at V and 2 bases at J, with 16 bases in the middle. Profiling relied on immunoSEQ multiplex PCR, and the TCRdb table lists in-frame clones only, not all of them. The sample lists about 88,000 clones; approximately 87% were seen once. The specimen comprised unstimulated CD4+ T cells sorted from spleen or lymph node cells, sampled before intestinal transplant. This sequence joins TRBV2 and TRBJ2-2; TRBD2 might be the D (6 bases). This clonotype was sampled from a human donor who received an intestinal transplant. CDR3 in amino acids: CASSSLGGLNTGELFF. DNA for the CDR3: TGTGCCAGCAGCTCCCTGGGAGGTCTTAACACCGGGGAGCTGTTTTTT.